This is a list of T cell receptor beta chains from one sample in a study of post-analysis software for immune sequencing data. TCRdb redid the calling of the PCR reads with MiXCR, one entry per CDR3 protein. The profile shows about 200,000 distinct CDR3 sequences, over 25% of them singletons. Sequencing was carried out using blood. The receptor source for this set is a girl aged 2-17 years with multiple sclerosis. Both conserved end residues are part of each CDR3. D genes are given only for firm matches. Clone size appears in some rows only: once, few, many, or a class for an expanded clone.

D	V	J	size	DNA	CDR3
-	TRBV24-1	TRBJ2-7	-	TGTGCCACCAGTGCGGCAGGGGCCTACGAGCAGTACTTC	CATSAAGAYEQYF
-	TRBV7-7	TRBJ2-5	once	TGTGCCAGCAGCTTAGGGGGACCTGGTCAGCAGTACTTC	CASSLGGPGQQYF
TRBD2	TRBV2	TRBJ2-1	-	TGTGCCAGCAGTGATTCTAGCGGGTACAATAAGCAGTTCTTC	CASSDSSGYNKQFF
-	TRBV5-6	TRBJ1-2	many	TGTGCCAGCAGCCCCATAGGGGAAGCTAACTATGGCTACACCTTC	CASSPIGEANYGYTF
-	TRBV6-6	TRBJ2-6	many	TGTGCCAGCATCAGATACAGGGAACCTTCTGGGGCCAACGTCCTGACTTTC	CASIRYREPSGANVLTF
TRBD1	TRBV28	TRBJ2-2	-	TGTGCCAGCAGTTTAGGTCTCCCGGGACAGGGCGGCGGGGAGCTGTTTTTT	CASSLGLPGQGGGELFF
-	TRBV5-1	TRBJ2-3	many	TGCGCCAGCAGCTCCCGGGACCAGAGCACAGATACGCAGTATTTT	CASSSRDQSTDTQYF
TRBD1	TRBV5-1	TRBJ2-5	-	TGCGCCAGCAGCTTTCGGGACAGGGGCTACAATGAGCAGTACTTC	CASSFRDRGYNEQYF
-	TRBV12-3/TRBV12-4	TRBJ2-4	many	TGTGCCAGCAGTCTCCGACAGGGAGGAGACATTCAGTACTTC	CASSLRQGGDIQYF
TRBD1	TRBV20-1	TRBJ2-5	many	TGCAGTGCTTCTGGACAGGGGGCTGGTAAGGTGGAGTACTTC	CSASGQGAGKVEYF
-	TRBV7-2	TRBJ2-3	many	TGTGCCAGCAGCTTAGTGAGGGGTACAGATACGCAGTATTTT	CASSLVRGTDTQYF
-	TRBV20-1	TRBJ2-1	many	TGCAGTGCTAGGTCAGAGCGGAGGTACAATGAGCAGTTCTTC	CSARSERRYNEQFF
-	TRBV7-9	TRBJ1-2	once	TGTGCCAGCAGCTCGCCTAGGGGGGACTATGACTACACCTTC	CASSSPRGDYDYTF
-	TRBV5-1	TRBJ2-1	many	TGCGCCAGCAGCCGCCCATTCCTACTCTACAATGAGCAGTTCTTC	CASSRPFLLYNEQFF
TRBD1	TRBV4-1	TRBJ1-2	-	TGCGCCAGCAGCCAGCCGACAGGGTTAGGTGATATCTATGGCTACACCTTC	CASSQPTGLGDIYGYTF
-	TRBV7-9	TRBJ1-1	few	TGTGCCAGCAGCTTAGAGGGTCCGAACACTGAAGCTTTCTTT	CASSLEGPNTEAFF
TRBD2	TRBV5-5	TRBJ2-2	few	TGTGCCAGCAGCTACAGCGGGGGGTTGAACACCGGGGAGCTGTTTTTT	CASSYSGGLNTGELFF
-	TRBV7-2	TRBJ1-1	-	TGTGCCAGCAGCCAACAGGCGTGGGACACTGAAGCTTTCTTT	CASSQQAWDTEAFF
TRBD2	TRBV2	TRBJ2-1	once	TGTGCCTGCAGTGAAGGGAGACTAGCGGGGAATGAGCAGTTCTTC	CACSEGRLAGNEQFF
-	TRBV7-9	TRBJ2-5	-	TGTGCCAGCAGCTTACAGGGTGGTGGAGAGACCCAGTACTTC	CASSLQGGGETQYF
TRBD1	TRBV28	TRBJ2-7	-	TGTGCCGGCAGTCCCTTCGGACAGGGCTCCTACGAGCAGTACTTC	CAGSPFGQGSYEQYF
TRBD1	TRBV6-5	TRBJ1-2	many	TGTGCCAGCAGACAGGGGTCCTATGGCTACACCTTC	CASRQGSYGYTF
-	TRBV5-1	TRBJ1-2	-	TGCGCCAGCAGCAGAAACCGGAACTATGGCTACACCTTC	CASSRNRNYGYTF
-	TRBV30	TRBJ2-7	-	TGTGCCTGGAGTGTCAAGGGCGGTACCGAGCAGTACTTC	CAWSVKGGTEQYF
-	TRBV7-8	TRBJ1-1	-	TGTGCCAGCAGCTTGATAAGGGAGGGCACTGAAGCTTTCTTT	CASSLIREGTEAFF
-	TRBV4-1	TRBJ2-5	many	TGCGCCAGCAGCCAAGATCGGTGGCAGGGTGAGACCCAGTACTTC	CASSQDRWQGETQYF
TRBD2	TRBV13	TRBJ2-7	few	TGTGCCAGCAGCCCATCACGGGGGGGAGGGCCAAACGAGCAGTACTTC	CASSPSRGGGPNEQYF
-	TRBV20-1	TRBJ2-1	few	TGCAGTGCTAGATGGGGCGTAAGCTCCTACAATGAGCAGTTCTTC	CSARWGVSSYNEQFF